This T cell receptor (beta chain) was obtained from a study of shared clonotypes between healthy human individuals. Cells designated naive CD8 were CD45RO-negative and were positively selected for CCR7, with terminally differentiated effector memory CD45RA+ cells excluded. Notes on this clone: Other nucleotide sequences from this sample produce the same CDR3.

The CDR3 is made up of 15 amino acids. CDR1 is MNHEY, CDR2 SMNVEV, per germline (reference sequence). Trimming at V came to 6 bases and at J to 2 bases, leaving 6 bases not matched to a gene. The data were produced by immunoSEQ multiplex PCR, yet TCRdb's version contains in-frame clones alone and is incomplete. The table shows fewer than 700,000 clones, with approximately 96% occurring only once. This rearrangement joins TRBV27 to TRBJ1-5, with 8 positions matching TRBD1. Source material: naive CD8+ T cells sorted from blood. The TCR comes from a woman aged 30 to 39 in good health. CDR3 sequence (DNA): TGTGCCAGCAGCTTCGGGACAGGCGGCAATCAGCCCCAGCATTTT. Encoded protein: CASSFGTGGNQPQHF.